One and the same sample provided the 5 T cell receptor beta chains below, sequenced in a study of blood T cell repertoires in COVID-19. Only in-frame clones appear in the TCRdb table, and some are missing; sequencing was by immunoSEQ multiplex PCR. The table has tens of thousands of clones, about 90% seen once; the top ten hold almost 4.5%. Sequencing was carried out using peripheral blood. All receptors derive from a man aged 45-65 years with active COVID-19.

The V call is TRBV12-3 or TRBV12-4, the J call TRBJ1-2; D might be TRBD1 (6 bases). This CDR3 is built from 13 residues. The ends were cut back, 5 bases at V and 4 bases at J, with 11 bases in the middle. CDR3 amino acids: CASSGRGTYGYTF. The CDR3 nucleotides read TGTGCCAGCAGTGGAAGGGGGACCTATGGCTACACCTTC.

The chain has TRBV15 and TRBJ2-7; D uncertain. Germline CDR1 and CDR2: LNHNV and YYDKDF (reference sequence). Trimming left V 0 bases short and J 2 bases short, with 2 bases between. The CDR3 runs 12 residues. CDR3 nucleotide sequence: TGTGCCACCAGCAGAGACGCCTACGAGCAGTACTTC. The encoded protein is CATSRDAYEQYF. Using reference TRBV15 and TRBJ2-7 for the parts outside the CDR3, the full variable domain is DAMVIQNPRYQVTQFGKPVTLSCSQTLNHNVMYWYQQKSSQAPKLLFHYYDKDFNNEADTPDNFQSRRPNTSFCFLDIRSPGLGDTAMYLCATSRDAYEQYFGPGTRLTVT.

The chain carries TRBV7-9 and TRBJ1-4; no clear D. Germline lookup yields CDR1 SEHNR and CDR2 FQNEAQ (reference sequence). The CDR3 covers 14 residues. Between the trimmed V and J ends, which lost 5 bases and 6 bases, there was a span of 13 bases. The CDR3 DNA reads TGTGCCAGCAGCCCCCCGGGAAGGTATGAAAAACTGTTTTTT. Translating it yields CASSPPGRYEKLFF.

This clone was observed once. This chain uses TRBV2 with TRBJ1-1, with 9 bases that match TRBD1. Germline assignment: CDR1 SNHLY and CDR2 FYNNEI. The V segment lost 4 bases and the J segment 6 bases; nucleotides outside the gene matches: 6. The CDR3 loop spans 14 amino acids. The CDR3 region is CASSVLGQGPEAFF. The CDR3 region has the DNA TGTGCCAGCAGTGTTTTGGGACAGGGCCCTGAAGCTTTCTTT.

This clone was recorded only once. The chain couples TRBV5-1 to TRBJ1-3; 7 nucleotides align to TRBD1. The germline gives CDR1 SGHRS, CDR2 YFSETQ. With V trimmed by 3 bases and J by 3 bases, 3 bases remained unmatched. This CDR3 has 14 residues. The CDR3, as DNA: TGCGCCAGCAGCTCGACAGGGATTGGAAACACCATATATTTT. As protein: CASSSTGIGNTIYF. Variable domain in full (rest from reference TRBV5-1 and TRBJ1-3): KAGVTQTPRYLIKTRGQQVTLSCSPISGHRSVSWYQQTPGQGLQFLFEYFSETQRNKGNFPGRFSGRQFSNSRSEMNVSTLELGDSALYLCASSSTGIGNTIYFGEGSWLTVV.